This T cell receptor (beta chain) was found in a study of response to subunit inactivated influenza vaccine. TCRdb independently ran MiXCR on the RT-PCR reads; one entry per CDR3 protein. Seen here are around 580,000 distinct CDR3 sequences, approximately 15% observed once, and the top ten hold 11%. Germline V CDR1 and CDR2: LGHDT, YNNKEL (reference sequence). CDR3 size: 17 residues. The ends lost 1 base at V and 6 bases at J; junction bases unmatched: 8. This chain joins TRBV3-1 and TRBJ2-7, with 14 bases identical to TRBD2. The sample consisted of PBMCs from blood, taken less than 13 days after vaccination. This TCR was sampled from a middle-aged man who received an inactivated influenza vaccine. CDR3 sequence: CASSQGGTSGRSFEQYF. The CDR3 DNA is TGTGCCAGCAGCCAAGGCGGGACTAGCGGGAGAAGCTTCGAGCAGTACTTC.